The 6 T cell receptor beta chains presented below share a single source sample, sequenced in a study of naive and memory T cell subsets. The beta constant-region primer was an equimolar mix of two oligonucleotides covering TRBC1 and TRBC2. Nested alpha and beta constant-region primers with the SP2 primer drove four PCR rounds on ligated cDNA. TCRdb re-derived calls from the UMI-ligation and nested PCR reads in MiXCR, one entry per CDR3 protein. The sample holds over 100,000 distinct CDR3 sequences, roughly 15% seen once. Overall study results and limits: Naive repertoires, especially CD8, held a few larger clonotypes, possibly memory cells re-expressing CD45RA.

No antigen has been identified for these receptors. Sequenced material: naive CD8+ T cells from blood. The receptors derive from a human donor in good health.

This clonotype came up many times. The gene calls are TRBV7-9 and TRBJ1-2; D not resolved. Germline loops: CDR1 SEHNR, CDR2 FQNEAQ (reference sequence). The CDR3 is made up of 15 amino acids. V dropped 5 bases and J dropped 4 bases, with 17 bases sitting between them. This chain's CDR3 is CASSPGGERAYGYTF. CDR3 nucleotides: TGTGCCAGCAGCCCCGGCGGGGAGCGCGCCTATGGCTACACCTTC.

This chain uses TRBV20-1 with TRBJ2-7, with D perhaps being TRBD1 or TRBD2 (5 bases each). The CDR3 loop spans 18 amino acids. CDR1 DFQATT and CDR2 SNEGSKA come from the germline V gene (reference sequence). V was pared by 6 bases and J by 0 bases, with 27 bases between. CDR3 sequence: CSAIGGWLGGVSSYEQYF. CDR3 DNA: TGCAGTGCCATCGGCGGGTGGCTTGGGGGAGTAAGCTCCTACGAGCAGTACTTC.

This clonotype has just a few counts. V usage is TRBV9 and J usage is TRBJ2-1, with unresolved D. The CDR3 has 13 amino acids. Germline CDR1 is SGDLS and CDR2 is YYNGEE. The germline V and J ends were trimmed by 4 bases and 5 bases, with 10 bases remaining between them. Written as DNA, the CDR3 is TGTGCCAGCAGCCCTGTACCCGACAATGAGCAGTTCTTC. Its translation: CASSPVPDNEQFF.

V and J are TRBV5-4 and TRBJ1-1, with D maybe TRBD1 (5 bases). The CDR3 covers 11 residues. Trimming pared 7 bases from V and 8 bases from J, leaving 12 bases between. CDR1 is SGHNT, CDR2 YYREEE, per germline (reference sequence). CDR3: CASGRDGEAFF. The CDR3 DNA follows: TGTGCCAGCGGAAGGGACGGAGAAGCTTTCTTT.

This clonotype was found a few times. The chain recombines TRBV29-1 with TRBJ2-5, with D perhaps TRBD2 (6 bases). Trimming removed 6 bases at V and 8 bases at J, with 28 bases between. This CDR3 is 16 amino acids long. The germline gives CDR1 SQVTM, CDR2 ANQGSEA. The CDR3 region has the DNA TGCAGCGTCCCCGAGAGAGTAGGGGCTCCCGGGAGCACCCAGTACTTC. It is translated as CSVPERVGAPGSTQYF.

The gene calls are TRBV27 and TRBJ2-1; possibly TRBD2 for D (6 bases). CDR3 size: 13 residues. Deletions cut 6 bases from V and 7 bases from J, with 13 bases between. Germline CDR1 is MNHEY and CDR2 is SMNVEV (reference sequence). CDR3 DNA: TGTGCCAGCAGCCTGACTAGGCCGAATGAGCAGTTCTTC. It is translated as CASSLTRPNEQFF.